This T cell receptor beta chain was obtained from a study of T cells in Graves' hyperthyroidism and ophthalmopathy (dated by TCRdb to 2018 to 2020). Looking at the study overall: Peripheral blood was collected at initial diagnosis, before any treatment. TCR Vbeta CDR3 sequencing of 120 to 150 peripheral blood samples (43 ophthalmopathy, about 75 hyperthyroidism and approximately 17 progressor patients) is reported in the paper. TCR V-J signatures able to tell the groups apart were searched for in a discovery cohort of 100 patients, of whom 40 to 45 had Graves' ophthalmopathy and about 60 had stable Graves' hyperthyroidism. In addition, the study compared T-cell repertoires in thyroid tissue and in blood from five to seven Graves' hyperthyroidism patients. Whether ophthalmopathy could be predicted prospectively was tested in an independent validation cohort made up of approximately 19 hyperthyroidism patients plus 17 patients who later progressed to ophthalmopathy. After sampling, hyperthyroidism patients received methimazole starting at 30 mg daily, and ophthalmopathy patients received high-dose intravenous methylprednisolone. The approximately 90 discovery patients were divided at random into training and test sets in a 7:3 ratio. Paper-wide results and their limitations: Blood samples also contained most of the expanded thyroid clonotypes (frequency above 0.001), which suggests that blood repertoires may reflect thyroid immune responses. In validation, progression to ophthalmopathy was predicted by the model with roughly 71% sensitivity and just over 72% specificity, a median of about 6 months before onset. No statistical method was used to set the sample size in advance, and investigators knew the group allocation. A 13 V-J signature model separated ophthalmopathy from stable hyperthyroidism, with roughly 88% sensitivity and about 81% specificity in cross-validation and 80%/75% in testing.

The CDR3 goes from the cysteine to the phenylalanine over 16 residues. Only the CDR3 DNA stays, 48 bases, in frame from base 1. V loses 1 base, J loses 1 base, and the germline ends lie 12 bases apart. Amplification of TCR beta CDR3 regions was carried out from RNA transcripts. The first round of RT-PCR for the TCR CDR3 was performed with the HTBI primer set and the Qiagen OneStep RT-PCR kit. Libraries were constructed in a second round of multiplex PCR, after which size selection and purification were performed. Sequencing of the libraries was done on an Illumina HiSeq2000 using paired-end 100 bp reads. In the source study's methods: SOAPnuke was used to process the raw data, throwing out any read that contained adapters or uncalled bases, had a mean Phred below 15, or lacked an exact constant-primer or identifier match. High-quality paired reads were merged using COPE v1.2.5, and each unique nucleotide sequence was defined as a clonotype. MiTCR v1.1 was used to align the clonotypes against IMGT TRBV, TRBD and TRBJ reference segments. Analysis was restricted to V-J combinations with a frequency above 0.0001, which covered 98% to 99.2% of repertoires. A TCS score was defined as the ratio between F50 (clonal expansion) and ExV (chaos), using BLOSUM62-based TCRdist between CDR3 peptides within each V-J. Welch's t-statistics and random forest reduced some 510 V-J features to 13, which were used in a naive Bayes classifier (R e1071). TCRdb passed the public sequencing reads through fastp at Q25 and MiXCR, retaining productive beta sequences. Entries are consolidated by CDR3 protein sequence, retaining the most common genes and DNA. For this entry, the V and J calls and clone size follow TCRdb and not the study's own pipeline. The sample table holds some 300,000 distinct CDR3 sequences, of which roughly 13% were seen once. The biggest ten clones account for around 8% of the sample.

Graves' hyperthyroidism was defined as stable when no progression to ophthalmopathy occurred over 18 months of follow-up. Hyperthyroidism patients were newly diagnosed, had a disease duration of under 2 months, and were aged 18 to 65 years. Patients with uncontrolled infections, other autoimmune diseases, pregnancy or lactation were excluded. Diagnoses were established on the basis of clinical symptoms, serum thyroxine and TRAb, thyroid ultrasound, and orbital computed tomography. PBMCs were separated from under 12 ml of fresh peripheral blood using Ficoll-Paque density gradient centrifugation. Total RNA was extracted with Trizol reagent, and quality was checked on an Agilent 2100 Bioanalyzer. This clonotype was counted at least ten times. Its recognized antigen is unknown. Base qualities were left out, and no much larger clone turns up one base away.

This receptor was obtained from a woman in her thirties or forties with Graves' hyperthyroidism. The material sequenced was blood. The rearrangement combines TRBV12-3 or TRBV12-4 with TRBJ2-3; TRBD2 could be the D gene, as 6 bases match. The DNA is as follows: TGTGCCAGCAGTTTAGTTAGCGGAACCGGCACAGATACGCAGTATTTT. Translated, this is CASSLVSGTGTDTQYF.